Shown below are 3 T cell receptor beta chains from a single sample sequenced in a study of blood T cell repertoires in COVID-19. Produced via immunoSEQ multiplex PCR; TCRdb's table is partial and in-frame only. The sample carries 300,000 to 450,000 clones, 80% to 90% recorded once. Sample: PBMCs or T cells enriched from blood (not recorded which). The receptors stem from a man between 18 and 29 years old who had recovered from COVID-19.

The V gene is TRBV7-6, the J gene TRBJ2-7; 10 nucleotides match TRBD1. The CDR3 length is 17 residues. Unmatched junction bases numbered 10, after V lost 5 bases and J lost 0 bases. Germline values: CDR1 SGHVS, CDR2 FNYEAQ. Written as DNA, the CDR3 is TGTGCCAGCAGCCGGGACAGGGGAGGTAGGGGCTCCTACGAGCAGTACTTC. This sequence encodes CASSRDRGGRGSYEQYF.

Regarding this clone: In the same sample, other DNA sequences code for this CDR3. The chain carries TRBV5-1 and TRBJ1-2; maybe TRBD1 (5 bases). The CDR3 extends over 12 amino acids. Trimming removed 4 bases at V and 4 bases at J, with 8 bases between. The germline V gene encodes CDR1 SGHRS and CDR2 YFSETQ. The CDR3 DNA sequence: TGCGCCAGCAGCCTGGACACCTATGGCTACACCTTC. This gives the protein CASSLDTYGYTF.

The chain employs TRBV28 and TRBJ1-5; no clear D gene. Germline CDR1 and CDR2: MDHEN and SYDVKM. This CDR3 is built from 14 residues. Trimming took off 7 bases at V and 1 base at J, with 11 bases between the two ends. CDR3 loop: CASKPGLSNQPQHF. DNA for the CDR3: TGTGCCAGCAAACCCGGACTCAGCAATCAGCCCCAGCATTTT.